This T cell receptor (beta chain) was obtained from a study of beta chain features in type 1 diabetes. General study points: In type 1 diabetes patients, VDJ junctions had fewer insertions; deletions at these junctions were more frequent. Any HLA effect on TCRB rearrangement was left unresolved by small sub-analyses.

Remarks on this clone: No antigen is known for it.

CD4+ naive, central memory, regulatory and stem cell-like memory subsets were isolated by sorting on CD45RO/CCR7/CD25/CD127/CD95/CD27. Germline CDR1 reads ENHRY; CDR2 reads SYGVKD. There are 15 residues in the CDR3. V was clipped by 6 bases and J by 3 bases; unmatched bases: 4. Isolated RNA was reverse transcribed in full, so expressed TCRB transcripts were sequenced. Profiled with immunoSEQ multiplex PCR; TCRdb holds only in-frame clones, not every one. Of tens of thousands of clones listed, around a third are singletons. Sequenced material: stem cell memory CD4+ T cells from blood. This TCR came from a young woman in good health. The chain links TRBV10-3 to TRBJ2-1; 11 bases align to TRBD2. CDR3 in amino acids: CAISQTSGGYNEQFF. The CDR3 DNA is TGTGCCATCAGCCAAACTAGCGGGGGCTACAATGAGCAGTTCTTC.